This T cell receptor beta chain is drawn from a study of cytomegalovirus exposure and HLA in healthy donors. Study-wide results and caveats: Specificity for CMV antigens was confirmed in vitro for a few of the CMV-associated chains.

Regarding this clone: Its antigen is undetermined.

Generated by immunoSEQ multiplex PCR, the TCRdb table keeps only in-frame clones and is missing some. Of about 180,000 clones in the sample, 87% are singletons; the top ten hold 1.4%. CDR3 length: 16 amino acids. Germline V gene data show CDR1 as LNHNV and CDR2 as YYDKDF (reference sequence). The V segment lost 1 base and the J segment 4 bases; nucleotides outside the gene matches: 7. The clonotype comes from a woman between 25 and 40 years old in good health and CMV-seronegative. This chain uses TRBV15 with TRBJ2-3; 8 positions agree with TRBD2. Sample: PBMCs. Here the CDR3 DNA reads TGTGCCACCAGCAGAGCCCAGCGGGGGAGGGCAGATACGCAGTATTTT. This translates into CATSRAQRGRADTQYF.